There are a few counts of the clone carrying this T cell receptor (beta chain). This record belongs to a study of breast tumors, draining lymph nodes, adjacent tissues. Germline values: CDR1 MNHEY, CDR2 SVGEGT. Trimming pared 2 bases from V and 2 bases from J, leaving 19 bases between. This CDR3 has 18 amino acids. Samples came from axillary lymph nodes draining the breast cancer. TCRdb reprocessed the multiplex PCR reads via MiXCR and lists one record per CDR3 protein. The sample records about 110,000 distinct CDR3 sequences, approximately 28% being singletons. The specimen sequenced was axillary lymph node tissue. The rearrangement joins TRBV6-2 or TRBV6-3 to TRBJ1-3; possible D gene TRBD1, 5 bases. This TCR was recovered from a female donor with breast cancer. Some clones in this sample may be carry-over from other donors' samples. CDR3 sequence (DNA): TGTGCCAGCAGTTACGAGATTGGCGGAGGGGCAACTGGAAACACCATATATTTT. It is translated as CASSYEIGGGATGNTIYF.